A selection of T cell receptor beta chains follows, all from one sample in a study of blood T cells in healthy people across ages. TCRdb processed the 5' RACE reads anew with MiXCR; each CDR3 protein has one entry. The sample has about 640,000 distinct CDR3 sequences; roughly 53% are singletons. The sequenced sample was blood. These receptors were obtained from a man between 60 and 70 years old in good health. Each CDR3 is given without its conserved first and last residue. Fields, in order: CDR3 protein, J gene, clone size, V gene. Only part of the rows carry a size: once, few, many, or a class if the clone is expanded.

ASSEGLAGYNEQF TRBJ2-1 few TRBV9
ASSTDSDEQY TRBJ2-7 . TRBV18
SARGTGTDTQY TRBJ2-3 few TRBV20-1
ASRRQGGLGTEAF TRBJ1-1 once TRBV2
ASRKRDATNEKLF TRBJ1-4 few TRBV12-3/TRBV12-4
ASSLAPGTDFQETQY TRBJ2-5 few TRBV5-1
ASSLEGTSYGYT TRBJ1-2 . TRBV7-9
ASSLEGSFYGYT TRBJ1-2 . TRBV7-2
SVQRGGDTEQY TRBJ2-7 . TRBV29-1
ASSFGGSDYGYT TRBJ1-2 few TRBV28
ASRRGASPYTDTQY TRBJ2-3 . TRBV27
SARRLAGARDNEQF TRBJ2-1 few TRBV20-1
SAARTGRDQPQH TRBJ1-5 few TRBV20-1
ASRESGGETQY TRBJ2-5 . TRBV5-1
ASSADRGHEQY TRBJ2-7 . TRBV7-6
AISDNSYEQY TRBJ2-7 . TRBV10-3
ASSFGWNEKLF TRBJ1-4 . TRBV12-3/TRBV12-4
SGSGPRYNEQF TRBJ2-1 . TRBV20-1
ASSKARDEVYEQY TRBJ2-7 many TRBV5-1
SARPGGREY TRBJ2-4 few TRBV20-1
ASSLDLATYNEQF TRBJ2-1 . TRBV5-4
ATSDGRVPGDTQY TRBJ2-3 . TRBV24-1
ASSYKANNQPQH TRBJ1-5 . TRBV6-6
ANSQGGQGGAYEQY TRBJ2-7 . TRBV4-1
ASRGLNLGRELF TRBJ2-2 . TRBV12-3/TRBV12-4
ASSPHRGRYNEQF TRBJ2-1 few TRBV7-2
SATFGGRDTDTQY TRBJ2-3 . TRBV20-1
ASRTGRGSGANVLT TRBJ2-6 . TRBV4-1
ASSLGDSYSYEQY TRBJ2-7 . TRBV28
ASSWAGLSYNEQF TRBJ2-1 . TRBV5-1
SARRMSVGRSGELF TRBJ2-2 . TRBV20-1
ASSYPRGNQPQH TRBJ1-5 . TRBV6-6
ASSLWRASYPNYGYT TRBJ1-2 . TRBV12-3/TRBV12-4
ASSPIRGGHETQY TRBJ2-5 . TRBV12-3/TRBV12-4
SARDPGKNIQY TRBJ2-4 . TRBV20-1